A selection of T cell receptor beta chains follows, all from one sample in a study of T cell changes during pregnancy in multiple sclerosis. Repertoires were generated with immunoSEQ multiplex PCR, while TCRdb's copy carries only in-frame clones and drops some. The sample has approximately 61,000 clones, 85% to 95% seen once. The sample here was peripheral blood, taken after pregnancy. These receptors were taken from a female donor in good health, enrolled as a control in a pregnancy study. The CDR3 runs from the conserved cysteine through the conserved F or W.

cdr3_length	j_call	v_call	cdr3_aa
14	TRBJ1-5	TRBV19	CATQKGAGNQPQHF
17	TRBJ1-5	TRBV28	CASSFKGTGPRNQPQHF
16	TRBJ1-5	TRBV25-1	CASSEGTGGSNQPQHF
13	TRBJ1-1	TRBV29-1	CSVVPGRNTEAFF
16	TRBJ2-1	TRBV7-7	CASSLGTSQSYNEQFF
14	TRBJ2-7	TRBV7-2	CASSLEPRLYEQYF
19	TRBJ2-5	TRBV7-6	CASSLPKDVYPSQKETQYF
15	TRBJ1-2	TRBV6-1	CASSDLTGPNYGYTF
14	TRBJ2-7	TRBV12-5	CASAQEGLPYEQYF
17	TRBJ2-7	TRBV27	CASSLRANRASTYEQYF
15	TRBJ1-2	TRBV4-1	CASSLQGPSFYGYTF
15	TRBJ2-5	TRBV5-1	CASSLGLRSQETQYF
14	TRBJ2-2	TRBV15	CATSRDHRGGELFF
15	TRBJ2-7	TRBV19	CASSIGTGDRYEQYF
18	TRBJ1-5	TRBV19	CASSIEGTGAYSNQPQHF
16	TRBJ2-2	TRBV11-3	CASSSRLTSSAGELFF
14	TRBJ1-4	TRBV7-6	CASSFWGTSEKLFF
14	TRBJ1-5	TRBV6-6	CASSYPEGQAPQHF
13	TRBJ1-4	TRBV6-1	CASSRRGNEKLFF
12	TRBJ2-7	TRBV2	CASTQGGYEQYF
14	TRBJ1-2	TRBV4-1	CASSPLGSHYGYTF
15	TRBJ2-2	TRBV6-1	CASSELAGYTGELFF
14	TRBJ2-3	TRBV9	CASGLAGGTDTQYF
13	TRBJ2-5	TRBV2	CASTPPGQETQYF
14	TRBJ2-3	TRBV4-3	CASSDRGEGDTQYF
12	TRBJ1-1	TRBV18	CASSYRGGKAFF
15	TRBJ2-1	TRBV4-3	CASSQDMTGFDEQFF
14	TRBJ2-7	TRBV7-9	CASSSKGPNNEQYF
16	TRBJ2-1	TRBV18	CASSPGLAGAGNEQFF
15	TRBJ2-1	TRBV15	CATSRGGVLHNEQFF
16	TRBJ2-7	TRBV5-1	CASSFSPRREGYEQYF
16	TRBJ1-1	TRBV7-8	CASSSLRGRERTEAFF
12	TRBJ2-1	TRBV2	CATLTGGTEQFF
14	TRBJ1-4	TRBV7-2	CASSLSREGRKLFF
17	TRBJ1-2	TRBV9	CASSPSASGHLNYGYTF
15	TRBJ1-1	TRBV5-8	CASSLARGQASEAFF
13	TRBJ2-1	TRBV5-1	CASSLGVNNEQFF
12	TRBJ2-1	TRBV19	CASSSRGDEQFF
20	TRBJ2-1	TRBV6-1	CASSDPRGLAGGGAHNEQFF
14	TRBJ2-7	TRBV5-1	CASSFRDRGYEQYF
15	TRBJ2-7	TRBV6-5	CASGTGTSSSYEQYF
18	TRBJ2-3	TRBV4-3	CASSQDIGSGGRTDTQYF
15	TRBJ1-2	TRBV27	CASSGRTGSDYGYTF
15	TRBJ1-1	TRBV6-6	CASSYSGRGGTEAFF
16	TRBJ2-5	TRBV7-8	CASSHIGTPFEETQYF
14	TRBJ1-1	TRBV18	CASSPAQGDTEAFF
14	TRBJ2-7	TRBV11-3	CASSLSGSQDEQYF
14	TRBJ2-1	TRBV10-2	CASRVAGEYNEQFF
16	TRBJ2-1	TRBV7-9	CASILVTGTSYNEQFF
16	TRBJ1-1	TRBV9	CASSVGRSGFATEAFF
13	TRBJ1-1	TRBV2	CASFGQTNTEAFF
13	TRBJ2-3	TRBV12-5	CASSGSGTDTQYF
15	TRBJ2-2	TRBV9	CASSLTGVSAGELFF